The 10 T cell receptor beta chains below were found in one sample sequenced in a study of blood T cell repertoires in COVID-19. TCRdb's table, derived via immunoSEQ multiplex PCR, lists solely in-frame clones and lacks some. Here the sample spans about 480,000 clones, roughly 90% being singletons. Specimen: PBMCs or T cells enriched from blood (not recorded which). These TCRs come from a woman between 40 and 55 years old who had recovered from COVID-19.

The chain employs TRBV7-2 and TRBJ1-3; no reliable D call. CDR1 is SGHTA and CDR2 is FQGNSA in the germline V gene. Trimming stripped 4 bases from V and 0 bases from J, with 19 bases between. This CDR3 has 18 amino acids. CDR3 coding DNA: TGTGCCAGCAGCTGGGCAGTGTTGGCTAAAAGCTCTGGAAACACCATATATTTT. Translation gives CASSWAVLAKSSGNTIYF.

The chain uses TRBV5-1 and TRBJ1-2; 7 bases fit TRBD1. Trimming at V came to 1 base and at J to 8 bases, leaving 23 bases not matched to a gene. Germline V gives CDR1 SGHRS, CDR2 YFSETQ. This CDR3 is built from 19 residues. CDR3 sequence: CASSLSQGTASVQVRGYTF. For the CDR3, the DNA is TGCGCCAGCAGCTTGAGTCAGGGGACAGCTTCCGTTCAGGTACGAGGCTACACCTTC.

This rearrangement joins TRBV6-2 or TRBV6-3 to TRBJ2-1; 11 nucleotides line up with TRBD2. The V gene's germline CDR1 is MNHEY and CDR2 SVGEGT. This CDR3 spans 16 amino acids. J lost 7 bases, V lost 4 bases, and 9 bases had no gene match. The CDR3 sequence is CASSFPTGTSGNEQFF. As DNA, the CDR3 is TGTGCCAGCAGTTTCCCCACCGGGACTAGCGGAAATGAGCAGTTCTTC.

J is TRBJ1-1 and V is TRBV5-4, with D perhaps matching TRBD1 (5 bases). Germline lookup yields CDR1 SGHNT and CDR2 YYREEE (reference sequence). The V end lost 0 bases, the J end lost 2 bases, and 11 bases lay between the germline ends. This CDR3 has 15 residues. The CDR3 region is CASSLAGDFNTEAFF. Here the CDR3 DNA reads TGTGCCAGCAGCTTGGCGGGGGACTTCAACACTGAAGCTTTCTTT.

CDR3 in DNA: TGCGCCAGCAGCCCAGGGACAGCCGGGACTCAGCCCCAGCATTTT. This translates into CASSPGTAGTQPQHF. The chain joins TRBV5-1 to TRBJ1-5, with 7 nucleotides matching TRBD1. The CDR3 spans 15 residues. Germline assignment: CDR1 SGHRS and CDR2 YFSETQ. The V gene end was trimmed by 4 bases and the J gene end by 6 bases; junction bases not matched to a gene: 10.

Comments on this clone: This CDR3 is also generated by other DNA sequences in the sample. The chain combines TRBV19 with TRBJ1-2; the match to TRBD1 covers 8 bases. The CDR3 runs 13 residues. Germline V gives CDR1 LNHDA, CDR2 SQIVND (reference sequence). Germline trimming cut 4 bases from V and 4 bases from J; bases unmatched to any gene: 2. The CDR3 reads CASSRQGSYGYTF. In DNA form, the CDR3 reads TGTGCCAGTAGTAGACAGGGGTCCTATGGCTACACCTTC.

The chain is built from TRBV2 and TRBJ1-5; tentative D call: TRBD1 (5 bases). The V end lost 5 bases, the J end lost 4 bases, and 12 bases lay between the germline ends. Germline loops: CDR1 SNHLY, CDR2 FYNNEI. This CDR3 has 14 residues. The CDR3 region is CASSLQTENQPQHF. The CDR3 DNA reads as TGTGCCAGCAGTCTTCAGACAGAGAATCAGCCCCAGCATTTT.

With regard to this clone: The same CDR3 arises from other DNA sequences in this sample as well. The V and J genes are TRBV5-4 and TRBJ2-1, with 9 bases that match TRBD2. Germline V gene data show CDR1 as SGHNT and CDR2 as YYREEE (reference sequence). Trimming took 0 bases from V and 2 from J; bases not matched to a gene: 0. This CDR3 spans 15 amino acids. CDR3 nucleotide sequence: TGTGCCAGCAGCTTGGCTAGCGGGACCTACAATGAGCAGTTCTTC. Amino acids: CASSLASGTYNEQFF.

V is TRBV7-2 and J is TRBJ1-1, with D maybe TRBD1 (6 bases). Per the germline V gene, CDR1 is SGHTA and CDR2 is FQGNSA. This CDR3 contains 15 residues. With 3 bases removed from V and 4 bases from J, the gap between germline ends came to 15 bases. The CDR3: CASSFVVGGGTEAFF. The CDR3, as DNA: TGTGCCAGCAGCTTTGTGGTAGGGGGGGGCACTGAAGCTTTCTTT. Combining the CDR3 with reference TRBV7-2 and TRBJ1-1 gives the whole variable domain GAGVSQSPSNKVTEKGKDVELRCDPISGHTALYWYRQSLGQGLEFLIYFQGNSAPDKSGLPSDRFSAERTGGSVSTLTIQRTQQEDSAVYLCASSFVVGGGTEAFFGQGTRLTVV.

The chain has TRBV29-1 and TRBJ2-2; tentatively, D is TRBD2 (6 bases). Trimming removed 4 bases at V and 3 bases at J, with 12 bases between. Germline loops: CDR1 SQVTM, CDR2 ANQGSEA. The CDR3 extends over 14 amino acids. CDR3: CSVAVVADTGELFF. The CDR3 DNA reads as TGCAGCGTTGCTGTGGTAGCGGACACCGGGGAGCTGTTTTTT.